This T cell receptor (beta chain) was profiled in a study of identical twins. Template switching added a universal primer binding site, and final cDNA carried unique molecular identifiers. TCRdb re-called the 5' RACE reads with MiXCR, one entry per CDR3 protein. Of approximately 410,000 distinct CDR3 sequences in the sample, around 20% were seen once. This clonotype was recorded at least ten times. Its antigen remains unidentified. Whole-study results and caveats: Models underestimated how often monozygotic twins shared out-of-frame TCR alpha.

Trimming removed 6 bases from V and 5 bases from J; junction bases left unmatched: 15. Germline CDR1 WNHNN, CDR2 SYGVQD (reference sequence). The CDR3 is 16 amino acids. Every donor was a healthy Caucasian. V is TRBV10-1 and J is TRBJ2-5, with 7 bases that match TRBD1. The clonotype comes from a man between 50 and 59 years old in good health. Sequencing used naive T cells sorted from blood. The CDR3 coding sequence is TGCGCCAGCAGCGCCGGGACAGAGCCCCTTCGGGAGACCCAGTACTTC. This encodes CASSAGTEPLRETQYF.